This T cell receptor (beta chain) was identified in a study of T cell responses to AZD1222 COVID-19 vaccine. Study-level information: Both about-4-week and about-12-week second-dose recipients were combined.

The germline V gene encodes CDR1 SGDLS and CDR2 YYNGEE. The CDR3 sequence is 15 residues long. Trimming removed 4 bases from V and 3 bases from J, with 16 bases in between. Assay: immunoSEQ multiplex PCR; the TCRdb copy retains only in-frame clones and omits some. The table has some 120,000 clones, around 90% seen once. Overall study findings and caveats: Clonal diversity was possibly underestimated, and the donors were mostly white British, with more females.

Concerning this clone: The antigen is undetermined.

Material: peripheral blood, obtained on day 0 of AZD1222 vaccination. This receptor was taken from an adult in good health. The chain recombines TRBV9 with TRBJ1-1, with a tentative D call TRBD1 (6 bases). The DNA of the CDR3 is TGTGCCAGCAGCCCCTGGACAGAACCAGACACTGAAGCTTTCTTT. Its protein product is CASSPWTEPDTEAFF.